This T cell receptor (beta chain) was observed in a study of shared clonotypes between healthy human individuals. Points on this clone: Its antigen is not identified.

Naivety among CD8 cells was defined by CD45RO negativity and positive CCR7 selection, thereby excluding terminally differentiated effector memory CD45RA+ cells. Whole-study findings and limits: Generation probabilities were higher for clonotypes shared across all four sorted-subset donors than for unshared ones. Around 5% was the fraction of naive CD4 clonotypes found shared across a few donors.

This CDR3 region has 17 residues. The V and J ends lost 3 bases and 8 bases, in that order; junction bases with no gene match: 17. In germline, CDR1 is SGDLS, CDR2 YYNGEE. Each PCR replicate from the sorted subsets contained 150 to 250 ng DNA, which is about 31,000 T cell genomes. Libraries were prepared by immunoSEQ multiplex PCR; TCRdb keeps only in-frame clonotypes and omits some of them. The table has around 1.9 million clones, roughly 91% seen once. Specimen: naive CD8+ T cells from PBMCs. The genes are TRBV9 and TRBJ2-4; 7 bases agree with TRBD2. This sequence was found in a young man in good health. Some clones in this sample may be carry-over from other donors' samples. As DNA, the CDR3 is TGTGCCAGCAGCGGATCTAGCGGCCCCAACTCAAGGGACATTCAGTACTTC. The encoded protein is CASSGSSGPNSRDIQYF.